This T cell receptor beta chain appears in the sequencing data of a study of T cells after yellow fever vaccination. Overall study context: Preparation used SMART-Seq v4 Ultra Low Input for the low-cell-number fractions.

Whole-study results and caveats: Subsequent booster samples again held most clones from primary vaccination (more than 95% CD4, roughly 88% CD8). Contaminating bulk clonotypes could be abundant in FACS-sorted repertoires. The appearance of a small share of clonotypes in both CD4 and CD8 compartments was observed.

TCRdb re-called the 5' RACE reads with MiXCR, one entry per CDR3 protein. The sample shows about 350,000 distinct CDR3 sequences, approximately 10% of them seen only once. This clonotype turned up a few times. Its matching antigen is unknown. Germline loops: CDR1 MNHNY, CDR2 SVGAGI (reference sequence). V lost 5 bases, J lost 6 bases, and 10 bases lay in between. CDR3 length: 13 residues. Material: PBMCs, obtained on the day of the first yellow fever vaccination. The rearrangement links TRBV6-6 to TRBJ2-2; TRBD1 is a possible D gene (6 bases). The receptor was derived from a man between 18 and 35 years old who received the YFV17D yellow fever vaccine. In DNA form, the CDR3 reads TGTGCCAGCAGTGGGGGCCTGTCCGGGGAGCTGTTTTTT. Translated: CASSGGLSGELFF.